One sample yielded the 8 T cell receptor beta chains listed below, sequenced in a study of T-cell reconstitution after alpha-beta-depleted transplantation in children. A TCRbeta library incorporating unique molecular identifiers was prepared. TCRdb ran MiXCR on the PCR reads and lists one entry per CDR3 protein. The repertoire consists of approximately 230,000 distinct CDR3 sequences, with about 25% occurring once and the leading ten covering about 2.8%. The sample was PBMCs, taken before TCRalphabeta/CD19-depleted stem cell transplant. The receptor source for this set is a girl aged 2-10 years with Fanconi anemia, due to receive a stem cell transplant.

This sequence joins TRBV6-6 and TRBJ2-1; TRBD1 agrees at 7 bases. The CDR3 is 13 residues long. CDR1 is MNHNY and CDR2 is SVGAGI in the germline V gene (reference sequence). V was pared by 3 bases and J by 9 bases, with 5 bases of the junction left unmatched. The CDR3 reads CASSYRDRAEQFF. The CDR3 nucleotides are TGTGCCAGCAGTTATCGCGACAGGGCTGAGCAGTTCTTC.

The CDR3 DNA reads TGTGCCAGCAGTTACCCTCAAGCGGGAGGCGGCTACGAGCAGTACTTC. Translating it yields CASSYPQAGGGYEQYF. The chain uses TRBV6-8 and TRBJ2-7, with 9 bases that match TRBD2. V was pared by 2 bases and J by 3 bases, with 8 bases of the junction left unmatched. Germline V gene lookup returns CDR1 MNHGY and CDR2 SAAAGT. The CDR3 covers 16 residues.

The chain joins TRBV20-1 to TRBJ2-1; D tentatively reads TRBD1 or TRBD2 (5 bases each). The germline gives CDR1 DFQATT, CDR2 SNEGSKA (reference sequence). The CDR3 length is 15 residues. The V and J ends lost 0 bases and 2 bases respectively, with 11 bases between them. The CDR3 reads CSARETRGTYNEQFF. CDR3 in DNA: TGCAGTGCTAGAGAAACTAGGGGTACCTACAATGAGCAGTTCTTC.

This clonotype appeared a few times. Written as DNA, the CDR3 is TGTGCCATCAGTACTAGCAGTCAAGCCTACAATGAGCAGTTCTTC. This sequence encodes CAISTSSQAYNEQFF. J is TRBJ2-1 and V is TRBV10-3; a weak D match, TRBD2 (6 bases). This CDR3 contains 15 residues. Germline CDR1 and CDR2: ENHRY and SYGVKD. Trimming pared 5 bases from V and 2 bases from J, leaving 13 bases between.

This clonotype was seen more than once but under ten times. This chain connects TRBV5-1 to TRBJ2-1; D might be TRBD1 (6 bases). CDR3 length equals 17 residues. The V gene's germline CDR1 is SGHRS and CDR2 YFSETQ. Between the trimmed V and J ends, which lost 3 bases and 4 bases, there was a span of 20 bases. CDR3 DNA sequence: TGCGCCAGCAGCTGGGTAGGGGGTACAACCCCGTACAATGAGCAGTTCTTC. Protein product: CASSWVGGTTPYNEQFF.

This clonotype was counted at least ten times. The chain links TRBV7-2 to TRBJ1-2; 7 positions match TRBD1. The ends lost 5 bases at V and 3 bases at J; junction bases unmatched: 6. CDR3 length equals 14 residues. Germline V gives CDR1 SGHTA, CDR2 FQGNSA. Here the CDR3 reads CASSPGQHYYGYTF. In DNA, the CDR3 is TGTGCCAGCAGCCCGGGACAGCACTACTATGGCTACACCTTC.

This clonotype was seen at least ten times. This chain joins TRBV29-1 and TRBJ2-3; 9 nucleotides agree with TRBD2. The CDR3 totals 14 residues. The V gene's germline CDR1 is SQVTM and CDR2 ANQGSEA. With 5 bases clipped from V and 1 base from J, the junction kept 4 bases outside the gene matches. CDR3 sequence (DNA): TGCAGCGTTACAAGGACTAGCGGCACAGATACGCAGTATTTT. Protein product: CSVTRTSGTDTQYF.

The genes are TRBV20-1 and TRBJ2-3; no definite D call. Germline V gives CDR1 DFQATT, CDR2 SNEGSKA (reference sequence). With 2 bases removed from V and 13 bases from J, the gap between germline ends came to 7 bases. The CDR3 consists of 9 residues. The CDR3 DNA follows: TGCAGTGCTAGAAAGGATGAGTATTTT. Translating it yields CSARKDEYF.